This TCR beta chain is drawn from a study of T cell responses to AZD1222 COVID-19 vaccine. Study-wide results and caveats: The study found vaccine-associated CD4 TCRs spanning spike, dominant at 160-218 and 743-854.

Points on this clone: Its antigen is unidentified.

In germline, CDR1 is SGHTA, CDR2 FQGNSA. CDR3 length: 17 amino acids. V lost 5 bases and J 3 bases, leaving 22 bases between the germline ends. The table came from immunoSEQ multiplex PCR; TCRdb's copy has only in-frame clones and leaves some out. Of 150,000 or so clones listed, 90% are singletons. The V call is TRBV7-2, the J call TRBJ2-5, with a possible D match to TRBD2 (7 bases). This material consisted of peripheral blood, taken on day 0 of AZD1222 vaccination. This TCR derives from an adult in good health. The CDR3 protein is CASSPGPRGGLKETQYF. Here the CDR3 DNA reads TGTGCCAGCAGCCCTGGACCACGCGGGGGCTTGAAAGAGACCCAGTACTTC.